The source of this TCR beta chain is a study of blood T cells in healthy people across ages (dated by TCRdb to between 2014 and 2016). About the study as a whole: In model experiments, template switching captured roughly one uniquely barcoded TCR beta cDNA molecule for every two T cells. To avoid experimental bias, donors of different ages were spread randomly across the sequencing lanes. The donors were divided into four age groups: young (average around 17 years), middle-aged (over 35), aged (approximately 62) and long-lived (roughly 88). To track age-related changes in TCR beta repertoire diversity, the study relied on deep sequencing normalized with unique cDNA molecular identifiers. For two donors (one aged 18 to 30 and one aged 80 or older), the study analyzed two additional independent replicas of 1 million unique cDNA reads from the same blood draw. The paper's findings and limits, for the study overall: Observed TCR beta diversity correlated strongly with the percentage of naive T cells measured by flow cytometry. Estimates of total diversity from one million sequenced T cells were regarded as lower bounds and underestimates. Observed TCR beta diversity per million T cells fell roughly linearly with age, and a significant reduction was already apparent by age around 40. The CMV infection status of donors was not known, potentially confounding age-related changes in expanded clonotypes. Compared with the aged group, the long-lived group had more naive CD4+ T cells, fewer expanded clones and increased TCR diversity, suggesting age selection. Because profiling used bulk unsorted PBMCs, naive and antigen-experienced compartments could not be compared conclusively.

Trimming takes 4 bases from V and 13 bases from J, and the germline ends sit 23 bases apart. From cysteine to phenylalanine, the CDR3 is 15 amino acids long. This entry keeps only the CDR3 DNA: 45 bases, framed from base 1. Library creation used 5' RACE. Sequenced using an Illumina HiSeq 2500. A second PCR of roughly 6 to 11 cycles was run with a J-beta primer mix and a sample-barcoded 5' primer. Each TCR beta cDNA molecule received a unique molecular identifier from a template-switch 5' adaptor carrying 12 random nucleotides. Each sample yielded at least 2.5 million CDR3-containing paired-end reads. First-strand cDNA was synthesized from all RNA with the Mint cDNA synthesis kit, primed by a TRBC-specific oligonucleotide. Following uracil-DNA glycosylase treatment, a first 18-cycle PCR with universal primers M1SS and BC2_uni_R was performed on all cDNA. Under the source paper's analysis protocol: For normalization, 1 million high-quality reads, each with a distinct molecular identifier, were randomly selected from each sample. Reads with shared molecular identifiers were discarded instead of being binned into consensus sequences. MiTCR, set to a Q25 quality threshold and the strictest error-elimination algorithm, was used for CDR3 identification, clonotype clustering and error correction. A nonparametric unseen species model with Euler transformation was used to estimate a lower bound on total TCR beta diversity. TCRdb reprocessing: public reads trimmed at Q25 with fastp, clones called with MiXCR, in-frame beta chains kept. Every CDR3 protein is listed once, alongside the most common genes and DNA of its rows. For this entry, the V and J calls and clone size follow TCRdb and not the study's own pipeline. Present in this sample are hundreds of thousands of distinct CDR3 sequences, roughly three fifths of which were seen just once. The top ten clones comprise roughly 24% of the sample.

Donors were 35 to 40 systemically healthy Caucasian individuals from Russia aged about 6 to 100 years. Approximately 10 milliliters of peripheral blood were collected from each donor into EDTA-treated Vacutainer tubes. Ficoll-Paque density-gradient centrifugation was used to isolate PBMCs, with at least 6 million per sample. Trizol reagent was used to extract total RNA from the PBMCs, yielding at least 5.5 micrograms per sample. Naive CD45RAhigh/CD27high T cell percentages were measured by flow cytometry on a PBMC aliquot from every donor. Of note for this clonotype: The clone's antigen remains unknown. Base qualities were left out, and no much larger clone turns up one base away.

The specimen was blood. The chain was built from TRBV12-3 or TRBV12-4 and TRBJ2-4; the D segment is perhaps TRBD1 or TRBD2, each sharing 5 matched bases. The sequence came from a man aged 35-49 years in good health. The nucleotide sequence is given as TGTGCCAGCAGTTCCCCAGGGCGGGCCCTCGGGGAGCAGTACTTC. Its protein product is CASSSPGRALGEQYF.